This TCR beta chain was sequenced for a study of T cells in tuberculosis. Study-wide context: Within 7 days of starting treatment, or before, PBMC were stored. General observations from the study: Selection depended on which cryopreserved specimens were available.

The CDR3 consists of 14 residues. V lost 0 bases, J lost 2 bases, and 10 bases lay in between. Per the germline V gene, CDR1 is GTSNPN and CDR2 is SVGIG (reference sequence). Noted time point: new active TB diagnosis, blood taken before or within 7 days of starting treatment. Active tuberculosis patients were new diagnoses, HIV-seronegative, South African, and aged 18 years or older. Assay used: immunoSEQ multiplex PCR; TCRdb lists only in-frame clones, some missing. The table has 25,000 to 35,000 clones, 87% seen once. About this clone itself: Its antigen is as yet unknown.

The receptor's source is an adult with tuberculosis. V and J are TRBV30 and TRBJ2-5; no clear D gene. The material sequenced was PBMCs, taken at tuberculosis diagnosis. Written as DNA, the CDR3 is TGTGCCTGGAGTGTCAGACTGGGTCAAGAGACCCAGTACTTC. Its translation: CAWSVRLGQETQYF.